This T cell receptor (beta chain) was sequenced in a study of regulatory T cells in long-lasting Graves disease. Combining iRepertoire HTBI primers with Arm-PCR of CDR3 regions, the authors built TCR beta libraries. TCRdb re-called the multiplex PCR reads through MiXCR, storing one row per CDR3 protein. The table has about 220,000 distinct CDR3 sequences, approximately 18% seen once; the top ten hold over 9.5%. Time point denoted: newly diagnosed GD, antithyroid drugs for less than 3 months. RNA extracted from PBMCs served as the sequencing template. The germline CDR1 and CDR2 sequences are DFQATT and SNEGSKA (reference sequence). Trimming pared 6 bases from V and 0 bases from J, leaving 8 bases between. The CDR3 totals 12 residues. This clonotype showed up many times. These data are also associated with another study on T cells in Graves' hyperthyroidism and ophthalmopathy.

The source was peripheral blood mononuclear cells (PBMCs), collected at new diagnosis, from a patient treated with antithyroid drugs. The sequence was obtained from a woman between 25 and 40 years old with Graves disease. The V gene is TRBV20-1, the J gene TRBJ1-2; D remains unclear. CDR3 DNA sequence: TGCAGTGCCGGAGTAGCTAACTATGGCTACACCTTC. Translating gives CSAGVANYGYTF.